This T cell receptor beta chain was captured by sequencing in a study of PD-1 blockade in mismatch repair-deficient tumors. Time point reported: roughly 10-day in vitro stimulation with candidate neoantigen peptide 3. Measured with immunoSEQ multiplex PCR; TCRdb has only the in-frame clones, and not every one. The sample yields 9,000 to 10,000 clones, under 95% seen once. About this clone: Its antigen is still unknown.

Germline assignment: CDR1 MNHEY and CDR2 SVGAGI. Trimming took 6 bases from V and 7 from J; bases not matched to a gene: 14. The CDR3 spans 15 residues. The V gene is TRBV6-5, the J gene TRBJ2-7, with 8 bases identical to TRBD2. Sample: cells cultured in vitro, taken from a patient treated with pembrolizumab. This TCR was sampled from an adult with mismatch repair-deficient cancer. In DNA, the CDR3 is TGTGCCAGCAGGGTTGGCGGGAGGATCTCTCGGGAGCAGTACTTC. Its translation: CASRVGGRISREQYF.